The subject of this entry is one T cell receptor (beta chain). Its cognate antigen is unknown. V lost 8 bases and J 11 bases, leaving 18 bases between the germline ends. The CDR3 sequence is 12 residues long. This entry comes from a study of T cell responses to AZD1222 COVID-19 vaccine. Study-wide results and limits: There were mostly white British donors and more females than males, and clonal diversity was possibly underestimated. Among AZD1222 vaccinees, only 6 or 7 were seropositive at baseline.

Sequencing used immunoSEQ multiplex PCR; TCRdb keeps in-frame clones, though not all of them. The table shows 90,000 to 130,000 clones, with 70% to 90% occurring only once. This sequence joins TRBV12-3 or TRBV12-4 and TRBJ1-1; possible D gene TRBD1, 6 bases. The sequence was obtained from an adult in good health. Sequenced material: peripheral blood, taken on day 0 of AZD1222 vaccination. Written as DNA, the CDR3 is TGTGCCAGCGGACGTTGGGGGGCTCACGCTTTCTTT. Translating gives CASGRWGAHAFF.